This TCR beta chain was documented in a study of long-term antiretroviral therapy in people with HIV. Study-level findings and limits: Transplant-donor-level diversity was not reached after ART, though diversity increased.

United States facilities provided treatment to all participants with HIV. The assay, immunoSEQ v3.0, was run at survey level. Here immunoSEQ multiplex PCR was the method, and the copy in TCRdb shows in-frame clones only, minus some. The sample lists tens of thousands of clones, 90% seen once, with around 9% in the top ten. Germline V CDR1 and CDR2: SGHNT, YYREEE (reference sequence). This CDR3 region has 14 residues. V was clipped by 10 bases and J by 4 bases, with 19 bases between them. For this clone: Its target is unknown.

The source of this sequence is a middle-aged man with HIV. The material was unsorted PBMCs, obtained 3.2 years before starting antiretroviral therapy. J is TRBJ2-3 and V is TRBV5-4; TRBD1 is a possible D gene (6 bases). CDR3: CAVMQGHYADTQYF. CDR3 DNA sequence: TGTGCCGTAATGCAGGGGCATTACGCAGATACGCAGTATTTT.